A selection of T cell receptor beta chains follows, all from one sample in a study of follicular helper T cells after annual influenza vaccination. Data came from immunoSEQ multiplex PCR; TCRdb stores just in-frame clones and leaves some out. Here the sample spans 13,000 to 15,000 clones, 65% to 85% being singletons. The input for sequencing was CXCR5- memory CD4+ T cells sorted from blood, taken on the day of influenza vaccination. Receptor source: an adult who received the influenza vaccine. Each CDR3 is given with its conserved first and last residue. A D gene is named only where the DNA matches it firmly. Clone size is stated in some rows and not others, as once, few, many or a class when expanded.

size	V	length	J	D	DNA	CDR3
.	TRBV4-1	15	TRBJ2-7	.	TGCGCCAGCAGCCAACCCCGGGACGGAACCTACGAGCAGTACTTC	CASSQPRDGTYEQYF
.	TRBV2	13	TRBJ2-7	.	TGTGCCAGCCACCGGAACAGGGTCTACGAGCAGTACTTC	CASHRNRVYEQYF
.	TRBV21-1	14	TRBJ2-1	.	TGTGCCAGCAGCAGGAGGGACAGCCGAGGGGTGCAGTTCTTC	CASSRRDSRGVQFF
.	TRBV25-1	16	TRBJ2-1	TRBD2	TGTGCCAGCAACCCAGGGACTAGCGGGGCTTACAATGAGCAGTTCTTC	CASNPGTSGAYNEQFF
.	TRBV15	14	TRBJ2-7	.	TGTGCCACCAGCAGGGACAGACAGTTCTACGAGCAGTACTTC	CATSRDRQFYEQYF
.	TRBV30	14	TRBJ1-1	.	TGTGCCTGGAGTGTACCTAGGGAAGATACTGAAGCTTTCTTT	CAWSVPREDTEAFF
few	TRBV2	16	TRBJ1-6	.	TGTGCCAGCACGGACAGCCAAAGCCGCTATAATTCACCCCTCCACTTT	CASTDSQSRYNSPLHF
.	TRBV11-2	16	TRBJ2-3	TRBD2	TGTGCCAGCAGCAATCGCAGAGGGACTATCACAGATACGCAGTATTTT	CASSNRRGTITDTQYF
.	TRBV29-1	12	TRBJ2-1	TRBD2	TGCAGCGGGACTAGCGGAAACAATGAGCAGTTCTTC	CSGTSGNNEQFF
.	TRBV28	13	TRBJ1-2	.	TGTGCCATACTAGGGGGTAAGGGGTATGGCTACACCTTC	CAILGGKGYGYTF
.	TRBV7-2	13	TRBJ2-5	.	TGTGCCAGCAGCTTGCAAGACCCGGAGACCCAGTACTTC	CASSLQDPETQYF
.	TRBV7-3	13	TRBJ2-1	.	TGTGCCAGCAGCGAACAACCAGGAGCTGAGCAGTTCTTC	CASSEQPGAEQFF
.	TRBV6-6	13	TRBJ2-7	.	TGTGCCAGCAGTTACGGTGGGTTCTACGAGCAGTACTTC	CASSYGGFYEQYF
few	TRBV2	14	TRBJ1-5	.	TGTGCCAGCAGTCCCGGGACATCTAATCAGCCCCAGCATTTT	CASSPGTSNQPQHF
.	TRBV7-8	15	TRBJ1-1	TRBD1	TGTGCCAGCACCACGCATAGACAGGGAGGGACTGAAGCTTTCTTT	CASTTHRQGGTEAFF
.	TRBV7-7	17	TRBJ2-1	TRBD1	TGTGCCAGCAGCTTATCGGCGGGAACAGGGGGGTACAATGAGCAGTTCTTC	CASSLSAGTGGYNEQFF
.	TRBV5-4	14	TRBJ2-5	.	TGTGCCAGCAGCCATCCCGGTGGGGGTAAGACCCAGTACTTC	CASSHPGGGKTQYF
.	TRBV7-2	16	TRBJ2-3	TRBD2	TGTGCCAGCAGCTTACGTGGCGGGGGGGCCCCAGATACGCAGTATTTT	CASSLRGGGAPDTQYF
.	TRBV6-5	13	TRBJ1-1	.	TGTGCCAGCAGTTACACAGGAAGGACTGAAGCTTTCTTT	CASSYTGRTEAFF
.	TRBV7-2	14	TRBJ1-4	.	TGTGCCAGCAGCTTAGGCAGGTCTAATGAAAAACTGTTTTTT	CASSLGRSNEKLFF
.	TRBV20-1	10	TRBJ2-5	TRBD1	TGCAGTGCTAGTGGGACAGTCGCGTACTTC	CSASGTVAYF
.	TRBV27	17	TRBJ1-1	TRBD1	TGTGCCAGCAGTTTAATCCGACGACAGGGGACGAGCACTGAAGCTTTCTTT	CASSLIRRQGTSTEAFF
once	TRBV27	19	TRBJ2-6	TRBD1	TGTGCCAGCAGCAAGAAACCGGGACAGCGATACTCTGGGGCCAACGTCCTGACTTTC	CASSKKPGQRYSGANVLTF
few	TRBV28	12	TRBJ1-5	.	TGTGCCAGCAGTTTCTTAGGGCAGCCCCAGCATTTT	CASSFLGQPQHF
.	TRBV2	15	TRBJ1-5	TRBD1	TGTGCCAGCAGTCGAACAGGGGGCGGCAATCAGCCCCAGCATTTT	CASSRTGGGNQPQHF
.	TRBV6-1	16	TRBJ2-2	.	TGTGCCAGCAGGGAAACCGGGACTGTGAACACCGGGGAGCTGTTTTTT	CASRETGTVNTGELFF
.	TRBV30	14	TRBJ2-6	.	TGTGCCTGGAGGGGGAGCTCTGGGGCCAACGTCCTGACTTTC	CAWRGSSGANVLTF
few	TRBV19	15	TRBJ2-7	.	TGTGCCAGTAGTACTACCACAGGTAGCCCCTACGAGCAGTACTTC	CASSTTTGSPYEQYF
few	TRBV15	14	TRBJ1-6	.	TGTGCCACCAGCAGAGGGACAGCTATTTCACCCCTCCACTTT	CATSRGTAISPLHF
.	TRBV7-2	16	TRBJ2-1	TRBD1	TGTGCCAGCAGAACAACCGGGACAGGCTCCTTCAATGAGCAGTTCTTC	CASRTTGTGSFNEQFF
.	TRBV9	12	TRBJ2-1	.	TGTGCCAGCAGCCCACTTAACAATGAGCAGTTCTTC	CASSPLNNEQFF